These 10 T cell receptor beta chains were all obtained from the same sample, sequenced in a study of OX40 agonist ivuxolimab in advanced cancers. The protocol used for the library was the immunoSEQ multiplex PCR assay. Not all clones reach the TCRdb copy of this immuneACCESS table, which keeps in-frame sequences only. Checked studies attribute under half of the gap to unresolved V genes and leave the rest unexplained. Within this sample are roughly 67,000 clones, with about 87% of them counted one time only. The ten largest make up about 3.9% of the sample. Here the sequenced sample was CD4+ or CD8+ T cells sorted from blood, taken in a trial of the OX40 agonist ivuxolimab. All receptors derive from an adult with an advanced solid tumor such as melanoma, head and neck, liver or kidney cancer.

In this sample, this clone turned up once. This rearrangement joins TRBV28 to TRBJ1-1, with D perhaps matching TRBD1 (5 bases). The V end was cut by 5 bases, the J end by 0 bases, with 19 bases between. The CDR3 length is 17 residues. Germline assignment: CDR1 MDHEN and CDR2 SYDVKM. Here the CDR3 DNA reads TGTGCCAGCAGTGTCTACCGGGACGGAACTATGAACACTGAAGCTTTCTTT. It translates to CASSVYRDGTMNTEAFF.

The rearrangement links TRBV30 to TRBJ1-2; perhaps TRBD1 as D (5 bases). V was clipped by 5 bases and J by 9 bases, with 22 bases between them. The CDR3 consists of 14 residues. Germline values: CDR1 GTSNPN, CDR2 SVGIG (reference sequence). CDR3 coding DNA: TGTGCCTGGGCCCTAGGGACGCGGCTGTCGAGCTACACCTTC. It specifies CAWALGTRLSSYTF.

This clone was picked up one time. The chain uses TRBV18 and TRBJ2-7; 7 positions agree with TRBD1. Unmatched junction bases numbered 8, after V lost 0 bases and J lost 3 bases. CDR3 length equals 16 residues. Germline lookup yields CDR1 KGHSH and CDR2 LQKENI. In DNA form, the CDR3 reads TGTGCCAGCTCACCACCCGGGACAGCCCTTAACTACGAGCAGTACTTC. Its translation: CASSPPGTALNYEQYF.

A few counts support this clone. CDR3 amino acids: CASSLIAGGVADTQYF. The DNA for the CDR3 is TGTGCCAGCAGCTTAATAGCGGGAGGCGTCGCAGATACGCAGTATTTT. The chain links TRBV11-3 to TRBJ2-3; 10 bases agree with TRBD2. Trimming removed 2 bases from V and 4 bases from J; junction bases left unmatched: 6. Germline V lookup: CDR1 SGHNT, CDR2 YENEEA. The length of the CDR3 is 16 residues.

V usage is TRBV5-4 and J usage is TRBJ1-3; 9 bases agree with TRBD1. V gave up 2 bases and J gave up 4 bases; unmatched junction bases: 4. Germline V gene data show CDR1 as SGHNT and CDR2 as YYREEE (reference sequence). This CDR3 is 15 amino acids long. The CDR3 region is CASSFGTGPGNTIYF. The CDR3 coding sequence is TGTGCCAGCAGCTTTGGGACAGGGCCAGGAAACACCATATATTTT.

The rearrangement links TRBV28 to TRBJ2-3, with no clear D. Germline lookup yields CDR1 MDHEN and CDR2 SYDVKM. V lost 9 bases, J lost 4 bases, and 8 bases lay in between. CDR3 length: 11 residues. The CDR3 nucleotides read TGTGCCAGTAAGGTGGCAGATACGCAGTATTTT. Encoded protein: CASKVADTQYF.

This rearrangement joins TRBV28 to TRBJ2-5; D is ambiguous. Matching the DNA end better, TRBJ2-7 makes the J call doubtful. CDR3 length: 15 amino acids. Germline CDR1 MDHEN, CDR2 SYDVKM. The chain's CDR3 is CASSLSFHIPYEQYF. CDR3 nucleotides: TGTGCCAGCAGTTTAAGTTTTCACATACCCTACGAGCAGTACTTC.

This chain connects TRBV6-1 to TRBJ1-2; no definite D call. V dropped 6 bases and J dropped 8 bases, with 16 bases sitting between them. The CDR3 is 13 residues long. CDR1 and CDR2 from the germline V gene are MNHNS and SASEGT. The CDR3 DNA reads as TGTGCCAGCAGATCTGGCCCCGGCGGAGGCTACACCTTC. This translates into CASRSGPGGGYTF.

The chain has TRBV6-5 and TRBJ2-7; perhaps TRBD1 as D (6 bases). The CDR3 totals 15 residues. Trimming removed 5 bases at V and 0 bases at J, with 14 bases between. Per the germline V gene, CDR1 is MNHEY and CDR2 is SVGAGI. The CDR3 protein is CASSSERQVSYEQYF. The CDR3, as DNA: TGTGCCAGCAGTAGCGAAAGACAGGTCTCCTACGAGCAGTACTTC.

The gene calls are TRBV15 and TRBJ1-5, with D uncertain. Germline CDR1 and CDR2: LNHNV and YYDKDF (reference sequence). Trimming cost V 0 bases and J 7 bases, with 10 bases left between them. This CDR3 has 14 amino acids. CDR3 sequence: CATSRETVGQPQHF. DNA of the CDR3: TGTGCCACCAGCAGAGAAACGGTCGGGCAGCCCCAGCATTTT.